Following are 3 T cell receptor beta chains from one sample sequenced in a study of cytomegalovirus exposure and HLA in healthy donors. The PCR contained 60 Vbeta and 13 Jbeta primers. Method: immunoSEQ multiplex PCR; TCRdb's copy keeps in-frame clones and lacks some. Among 150,000 to 200,000 clones listed, about 90% were seen once. Input material: PBMCs. Receptors were obtained from a girl younger than two in good health and CMV-seronegative.

The V gene is TRBV2, the J gene TRBJ1-3, with 8 positions matching TRBD1. Germline CDR1 and CDR2: SNHLY and FYNNEI. The V segment lost 8 bases and the J segment 2 bases; nucleotides outside the gene matches: 8. The CDR3 is 15 amino acids. The CDR3 is CASVGTGSTGNTIYF. In nucleotides, the CDR3 is TGTGCCAGCGTCGGGACAGGATCGACTGGAAACACCATATATTTT.

The chain is built from TRBV4-1 and TRBJ1-6; 7 bases fit TRBD1. CDR1 is MGHRA and CDR2 is YSYEKL in the germline V gene. The CDR3 is 16 amino acids. With V trimmed by 0 bases and J by 7 bases, 6 bases remained unmatched. The CDR3 loop reads CASSQDDRALNSPLHF. The CDR3 DNA is TGCGCCAGCAGCCAAGATGACAGGGCTTTGAATTCACCCCTCCACTTT.

V and J are TRBV27 and TRBJ2-1; no firm D call. Trimming took off 5 bases at V and 5 bases at J, with 7 bases between the two ends. The CDR3 has 12 residues. Germline assignment: CDR1 MNHEY and CDR2 SMNVEV (reference sequence). The CDR3 sequence: CASSPLNNEQFF. In DNA, the CDR3 is TGTGCCAGCAGTCCCCTTAACAATGAGCAGTTCTTC.